Here is one T cell receptor (beta chain) with its context. Antigen specificity is unknown. V was cut by 0 bases and J by 1 base, with 10 bases left in between. The CDR3 loop spans 15 amino acids. CDR1 and CDR2 (germline): MNHEY, SVGAGI. The entry originates in a study of response to subunit inactivated influenza vaccine. TCRdb re-called the RT-PCR reads through MiXCR, storing one row per CDR3 protein. Of 530,000 or so distinct CDR3 sequences detected, 11% to 15% appear once; the ten largest clones hold around 10%. Study-level findings and limits: Each seasonal influenza vaccination, the authors suggested, recruits few new T cells.

The source is a man aged 45-65 years who received an inactivated influenza vaccine. This specimen consisted of PBMCs from blood, obtained 12 days after vaccination. The gene calls are TRBV6-5 and TRBJ2-7; D remains unclear. The CDR3 loop is CASSYSGIPSYEQYF. The CDR3 DNA sequence: TGTGCCAGCAGTTACTCGGGGATCCCTTCCTACGAGCAGTACTTC.